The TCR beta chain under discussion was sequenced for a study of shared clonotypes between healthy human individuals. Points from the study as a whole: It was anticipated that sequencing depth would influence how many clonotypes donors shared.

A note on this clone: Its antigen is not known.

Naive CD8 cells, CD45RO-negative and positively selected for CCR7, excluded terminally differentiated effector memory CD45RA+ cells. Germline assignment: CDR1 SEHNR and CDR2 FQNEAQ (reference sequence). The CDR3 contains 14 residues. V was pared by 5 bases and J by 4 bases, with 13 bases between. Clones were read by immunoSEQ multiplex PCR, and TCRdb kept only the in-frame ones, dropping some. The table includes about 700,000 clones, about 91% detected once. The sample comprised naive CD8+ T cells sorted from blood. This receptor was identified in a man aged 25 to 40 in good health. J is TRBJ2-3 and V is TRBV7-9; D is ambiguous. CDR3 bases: TGTGCCAGCAGCGGCCACACGGGCGCAGATACGCAGTATTTT. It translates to CASSGHTGADTQYF. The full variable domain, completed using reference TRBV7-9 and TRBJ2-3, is DTGVSQNPRHKITKRGQNVTFRCDPISEHNRLYWYRQTLGQGPEFLTYFQNEAQLEKSRLLSDRFSAERPKGSFSTLEIQRTEQGDSAMYLCASSGHTGADTQYFGPGTRLTVL.